Listed below are T cell receptor beta chains from one sample, sequenced in a study of blood T cell repertoires in COVID-19. Profiled with immunoSEQ multiplex PCR; TCRdb holds only in-frame clones, not every one. The table lists over 100,000 clones, about nine tenths of them singletons. The sequenced sample was peripheral blood. All receptors come from a man in his forties with acute or convalescent COVID-19. The CDR3 runs from the conserved cysteine through the conserved F or W. The order of the fields is D gene, clone size, V gene, J gene, CDR3 protein, CDR3 DNA. The D gene is left open where the match is weak. Clone size, where shown, is once, few, many, or a class for clones that have expanded.

>TRBD2|-|TRBV5-1|TRBJ2-1
CASSSRTSGAPSSYNEQFF
TGCGCCAGCAGCTCCCGGACTAGCGGTGCGCCCAGCTCCTACAATGAGCAGTTCTTC
>TRBD1|-|TRBV10-3|TRBJ1-6
CATGTEGSPLHF
TGTGCCACCGGGACAGAGGGGTCACCCCTCCACTTT
>TRBD1|-|TRBV30|TRBJ2-5
CAWDRGRQTQYF
TGTGCCTGGGACAGGGGGAGACAGACCCAGTACTTC
>-|-|TRBV5-6|TRBJ2-5
CASTGSVETQYF
TGTGCCAGCACCGGGAGTGTAGAGACCCAGTACTTC
>-|-|TRBV3-1/TRBV3-2|TRBJ1-1
CASSPEGTEAFF
TGTGCCAGCAGTCCCGAGGGCACTGAAGCTTTCTTT
>TRBD1|-|TRBV6-2/TRBV6-3|TRBJ2-7
CASSFDRDPYEQYF
TGTGCCAGCAGTTTCGACAGGGACCCCTACGAGCAGTACTTC
>TRBD2|few|TRBV6-2/TRBV6-3|TRBJ2-1
CASSYAQTGLADNEQFF
TGTGCCAGCAGTTACGCTCAAACGGGACTAGCGGACAATGAGCAGTTCTTC
>-|-|TRBV30|TRBJ1-2
CAWRGGGGYTF
TGTGCCTGGAGGGGCGGGGGAGGCTACACCTTC
>TRBD2|-|TRBV7-7|TRBJ2-5
CASSLGGTSRETQYF
TGTGCTAGCAGCTTAGGGGGGACTAGCAGGGAGACCCAGTACTTC
>TRBD2|-|TRBV5-8|TRBJ2-5
CASSPASGGLETQYF
TGTGCCAGCAGCCCGGCTAGCGGGGGGTTAGAGACCCAGTACTTC
>TRBD1|-|TRBV19|TRBJ2-2
CASSGTGATGELFF
TGTGCCAGTAGTGGGACAGGGGCCACCGGGGAGCTGTTTTTT
>-|-|TRBV21-1|TRBJ1-2
CASSSRTGGAYGYTF
TGTGCCAGCAGTTCCCGGACAGGGGGCGCGTATGGCTACACCTTC
>TRBD1|-|TRBV4-1|TRBJ2-7
CASSRGTGGGIREQYF
TGCGCCAGCAGCCGCGGGACAGGGGGCGGGATAAGAGAGCAGTACTTC
>TRBD1|-|TRBV6-5|TRBJ2-7
CASSSTGGYYEQYF
TGTGCCAGCAGTTCCACAGGGGGTTACTACGAGCAGTACTTC
>TRBD1|-|TRBV5-4|TRBJ1-1
CASSLGTYRGHTEAFF
TGTGCCAGCAGCTTGGGGACCTACAGGGGGCACACTGAAGCTTTCTTT
>TRBD1|-|TRBV4-2|TRBJ2-1
CASSGRDRGNEQFF
TGTGCCAGCAGCGGGCGGGACAGGGGAAATGAGCAGTTCTTC
>-|-|TRBV2|TRBJ2-1
CASSERYEQFF
TGTGCCAGCAGTGAACGTTATGAGCAGTTCTTC
>-|few|TRBV30|TRBJ2-3
CAWRVTGTDTQYF
TGTGCCTGGAGGGTCACGGGCACAGATACGCAGTATTTT
>-|-|TRBV19|TRBJ2-2
CASSITAAGTGELFF
TGTGCCAGTAGTATTACCGCGGCCGGCACCGGGGAGCTGTTTTTT
>TRBD1|-|TRBV3-1/TRBV3-2|TRBJ1-4
CASSQPGQGQEKLFF
TGTGCCAGCAGCCAACCGGGACAGGGTCAAGAAAAACTGTTTTTT
>-|-|TRBV30|TRBJ1-4
CACQRRGSEEKLFF
TGTGCCTGTCAGAGGAGGGGTTCCGAGGAAAAACTGTTTTTT
>TRBD2|-|TRBV9|TRBJ2-2
CASSVGASGSTGELFF
TGTGCCAGCAGCGTAGGGGCTAGCGGGAGCACCGGGGAGCTGTTTTTT
>TRBD2|-|TRBV12-3/TRBV12-4|TRBJ2-2
CASTPAGAGELFF
TGTGCCAGCACCCCGGCGGGGGCCGGGGAGCTGTTTTTT
>-|-|TRBV5-1|TRBJ1-4
CASSGEDEKLFF
TGCGCCAGCAGTGGGGAGGATGAAAAACTGTTTTTT
>-|-|TRBV24-1|TRBJ1-4
CATSSYRVGKLFF
TGTGCCACCAGTTCCTACAGGGTAGGAAAACTGTTTTTT
>-|-|TRBV10-2|TRBJ1-2
CASSLRGYYGYTF
TGCGCCAGCAGTCTAAGGGGGTACTATGGCTACACCTTC
>TRBD1|-|TRBV5-5|TRBJ1-1
CASSLDRFGEAFF
TGTGCCAGCAGCCTGGACAGGTTTGGTGAAGCTTTCTTT
>TRBD2|once|TRBV5-6|TRBJ2-7
CASSPIASGVEGYEQYF
TGTGCCAGCAGCCCGATCGCTAGCGGGGTGGAGGGTTACGAGCAGTACTTC
>TRBD1|few|TRBV10-3|TRBJ1-2
CAISAGTGGIGGYTF
TGTGCCATCAGTGCCGGGACAGGAGGGATCGGGGGCTACACCTTC
>-|-|TRBV19|TRBJ1-5
CASSMSGTLNQPQHF
TGTGCCAGTAGTATGTCAGGGACTCTCAATCAGCCCCAGCATTTT
>TRBD2|once|TRBV6-5|TRBJ2-7
CASKSLASGYEQYF
TGTGCCAGCAAGAGTTTAGCTAGCGGCTACGAGCAGTACTTC
>TRBD1|-|TRBV19|TRBJ2-5
CASTPGQGSQETQYF
TGTGCCAGTACCCCGGGACAGGGGTCCCAAGAGACCCAGTACTTC
>-|-|TRBV15|TRBJ2-1
CATSRDHRGINEQFF
TGTGCCACCAGCAGAGATCATCGGGGGATTAATGAGCAGTTCTTC
>-|-|TRBV29-1|TRBJ2-2
CSVDRQGNTGELFF
TGCAGCGTTGATCGGCAGGGGAACACCGGGGAGCTGTTTTTT
>-|-|TRBV21-1|TRBJ2-7
CASSKEDGQRFCYEQYF
TGTGCCAGCAGCAAAGAGGACGGACAAAGGTTCTGCTACGAGCAGTACTTC
>-|-|TRBV5-4|TRBJ2-7
CASSLDPGTYEQYF
TGTGCCAGCAGCTTGGATCCGGGAACCTACGAGCAGTACTTC
>-|few|TRBV7-2|TRBJ2-2
CASSLVGGPRELFF
TGTGCCAGCAGCTTAGTGGGGGGGCCCCGGGAGCTGTTTTTT
>-|-|TRBV18|TRBJ1-6
CASSLSPASSYNSPLHF
TGTGCCAGCTCACTATCCCCCGCGAGCTCCTATAATTCACCCCTCCACTTT
>-|-|TRBV10-3|TRBJ1-3
CAISDRAGNTIYF
TGTGCCATCAGTGACAGGGCTGGAAACACCATATATTTT
>-|-|TRBV10-3|TRBJ2-3
CAISEQSTDTQYF
TGTGCCATCAGTGAACAAAGCACAGATACGCAGTATTTT
>TRBD2|-|TRBV3-1/TRBV3-2|TRBJ2-5
CASSQVSGGVSEETQYF
TGTGCCAGCAGCCAAGTCAGCGGGGGGGTTTCGGAAGAGACCCAGTACTTC
>-|few|TRBV19|TRBJ2-2
CASRDKETTGELFF
TGTGCCAGCCGGGACAAGGAAACAACCGGGGAGCTGTTTTTT
>TRBD1|-|TRBV12-5|TRBJ1-5
CASGRTGGNQPQHF
TGTGCTAGTGGAAGGACAGGGGGCAATCAGCCCCAGCATTTT
>TRBD2|-|TRBV10-1|TRBJ2-3
CASSEWTSGSTDTQYF
TGCGCCAGCAGTGAGTGGACTAGCGGATCCACAGATACGCAGTATTTT
>-|-|TRBV11-2|TRBJ1-4
CASSLVSVNEKLFF
TGTGCCAGCAGCTTAGTTAGCGTCAATGAAAAACTGTTTTTT
>-|-|TRBV7-9|TRBJ1-1
CASSSRVITEAFF
TGTGCCAGCAGCTCCCGGGTTATCACTGAAGCTTTCTTT
>-|-|TRBV20-1|TRBJ2-5
CSASVGGQAGETQYF
TGCAGTGCTAGTGTCGGGGGGCAGGCGGGAGAGACCCAGTACTTC
>-|-|TRBV6-4|TRBJ1-2
CASSDSWPPNYGYTF
TGTGCCAGCAGTGACTCTTGGCCGCCTAACTATGGCTACACCTTC
>-|-|TRBV27|TRBJ2-1
CASSPGGSYNEQFF
TGTGCCAGCAGCCCCGGTGGCTCCTACAATGAGCAGTTCTTC
>TRBD1|-|TRBV10-3|TRBJ2-1
CAISVGTGGYNEQFF
TGTGCCATCAGTGTGGGGACAGGGGGCTACAATGAGCAGTTCTTC
>-|few|TRBV7-2|TRBJ2-3
CASSLVVGGSDTQYF
TGTGCCAGCAGCTTAGTTGTGGGGGGTTCAGATACGCAGTATTTT